This TCR beta chain was captured by sequencing in a study of T cell changes during pregnancy in multiple sclerosis. Some clones are missing from TCRdb's copy, which holds only in-frame ones; the method was immunoSEQ multiplex PCR. The table shows about 71,000 clones, with approximately 94% occurring only once. The receptor was isolated from a female donor with multiple sclerosis, enrolled in a pregnancy study. The sequenced sample was peripheral blood, obtained in the third trimester of pregnancy.

CDR3 coding DNA: TGTGCCAGCAGTGGGTTGACTAGCGGGGCCTCCTACGAGCAGTACTTC. This encodes CASSGLTSGASYEQYF. The chain is built from TRBV6-1 and TRBJ2-7; the match to TRBD2 covers 11 bases. CDR3 length equals 16 residues. V lost 4 bases to trimming and J lost 0 bases; unmatched junction nucleotides: 5. Germline CDR1 is MNHNS and CDR2 is SASEGT.